The 9 T cell receptor beta chains listed next were all sequenced from one sample in a study of identical twins. TCRdb fed the 5' RACE reads into MiXCR, producing one record per CDR3 protein. The table includes approximately 500,000 distinct CDR3 sequences, around 15% detected once. Separately, the same data were catalogued under a study of yellow fever vaccine responses in identical twins.

Material: CD4+ T cells sorted from blood. These receptors were taken from a woman between 18 and 30 years old in good health.

The chain links TRBV6-5 to TRBJ1-6; a weak D match, TRBD1 (5 bases). The CDR3 spans 14 residues. The germline V gene has CDR1 MNHEY and CDR2 SVGAGI. V was clipped by 4 bases and J by 9 bases, with 13 bases between them. In DNA, the CDR3 is TGTGCCAGCAGTTTTCTGGGGGAAAGTTCACCCCTCCACTTT. This codes for CASSFLGESSPLHF.

The sample holds a few counts of this clonotype. The rearrangement links TRBV6-5 to TRBJ1-2, with 9 bases matching TRBD1. The CDR3 is made up of 18 amino acids. The V segment lost 2 bases and the J segment 6 bases; nucleotides outside the gene matches: 16. Germline CDR1 reads MNHEY; CDR2 reads SVGAGI. CDR3 DNA: TGTGCCAGCAGTTACACCGCCGGGACAGGGAATTCCTTCCATGGCTACACCTTC. Encoded protein: CASSYTAGTGNSFHGYTF.

This clonotype was counted only a few times. The chain combines TRBV6-5 with TRBJ2-1; 11 bases are shared with TRBD2. V lost 2 bases and J lost 7; bases outside the gene matches: 13. CDR1 is MNHEY and CDR2 is SVGAGI in the germline V gene. This CDR3 spans 18 amino acids. Written as DNA, the CDR3 is TGTGCCAGCAGTTACCGTACGTCGGTAGCGGGAGGGTATAATGAGCAGTTCTTC. It encodes CASSYRTSVAGGYNEQFF.

The rearrangement joins TRBV7-9 to TRBJ2-2; a possible D gene is TRBD2 (6 bases). CDR3 size: 12 residues. The V end was cut by 6 bases, the J end by 7 bases, with 9 bases between. The V gene's germline CDR1 is SEHNR and CDR2 FQNEAQ (reference sequence). As DNA, the CDR3 is TGTGCCAGCAGAGGGGACTTCGGGGAGCTGTTTTTT. This gives the protein CASRGDFGELFF.

J is TRBJ2-5 and V is TRBV28; 13 bases are a match to TRBD2. The CDR3 is 17 residues long. Germline loops: CDR1 MDHEN, CDR2 SYDVKM. The V gene end was trimmed by 5 bases and the J gene end by 5 bases; junction bases not matched to a gene: 11. CDR3 sequence: CASSLSTSGRARETQYF. The CDR3 DNA is TGTGCCAGCAGTCTCTCCACTAGCGGGAGGGCCAGGGAGACCCAGTACTTC.

This sequence joins TRBV10-1 and TRBJ1-4, with TRBD1 identical over 10 bases. The CDR3 contains 15 residues. Trimming removed 8 bases from V and 4 bases from J; junction bases left unmatched: 7. CDR1 and CDR2 (germline): WNHNN, SYGVQD (reference sequence). Here the CDR3 reads CASHGRDRGNEKLFF. CDR3 nucleotides: TGCGCCAGCCACGGCCGGGACAGGGGTAATGAAAAACTGTTTTTT.

The CDR3 reads CSASYGTSYEQYV. DNA of the CDR3: TGCAGTGCTAGTTATGGGACATCCTACGAGCAGTACGTC. The chain uses TRBV20-1 and TRBJ2-7; D may be TRBD1 (6 bases). Germline assignment: CDR1 DFQATT and CDR2 SNEGSKA (reference sequence). V lost 3 bases, J lost 1 base, and 10 bases lay in between. The CDR3 sequence is 13 residues long.

This clonotype has only a few counts. This rearrangement joins TRBV11-2 to TRBJ2-5; maybe TRBD1 (5 bases). Germline CDR1 and CDR2: SGHAT and FQNNGV. This CDR3 has 14 amino acids. Between the trimmed V and J ends, which lost 5 bases and 1 base, there was a span of 11 bases. The CDR3 here is CASSTRQIQETQYF. The CDR3 DNA sequence: TGTGCCAGCAGCACACGACAGATCCAAGAGACCCAGTACTTC.

This chain links TRBV12-3 or TRBV12-4 with TRBJ1-5; D is uncertain. There are 13 residues in the CDR3. V lost 10 bases to trimming and J lost 2 bases, with 12 bases between them. CDR3 nucleotide sequence: TGTGCCACCAACGAGGGTGGCAATCAGCCCCAGCATTTT. As protein: CATNEGGNQPQHF.